This T cell receptor beta chain stems from a study of cytomegalovirus exposure and HLA in healthy donors. Findings and caveats of the study: A few of the chains that were CMV-associated were confirmed in vitro to be specific for CMV antigens.

Concerning this clone itself: The antigen remains unidentified.

This CDR3 is 16 amino acids long. V was clipped by 5 bases and J by 3 bases, with 19 bases between them. The V gene's germline CDR1 is KGHSH and CDR2 LQKENI. The primer mix had 60 Vbeta and 13 Jbeta primers. Clones were read by immunoSEQ multiplex PCR, and TCRdb kept only the in-frame ones, dropping some. The table lists approximately 170,000 clones, roughly 81% of them singletons. The specimen sequenced was PBMCs. This chain links TRBV18 with TRBJ1-1, with TRBD1 as a possible D gene (6 bases). This TCR was recovered from a man aged 25 to 45 in good health and CMV-seropositive. The CDR3 spells CASSTRGRRQDTEAFF. The CDR3 nucleotides are TGTGCCAGCTCAACAAGGGGTCGACGACAGGACACTGAAGCTTTCTTT.